A single sample is the source of the 24 T cell receptor beta chains below, sequenced in a study of cytomegalovirus exposure and HLA in healthy donors. Vbeta (60) and Jbeta (13) primers were used in the PCR. Sequencing was performed with immunoSEQ multiplex PCR; in TCRdb, only in-frame clones are kept and a portion is missing. The sample has about 160,000 clones, around 64% seen once. The sequenced material came from PBMCs. The source of these receptors is a woman under 40 in good health and CMV-seronegative.

The table lists this clone with a few counts. V and J are TRBV5-4 and TRBJ2-1, with 9 positions matching TRBD2. CDR3 length: 19 residues. The V gene's germline CDR1 is SGHNT and CDR2 YYREEE (reference sequence). The V segment lost 0 bases and the J segment 1 base; nucleotides outside the gene matches: 11. CDR3: CASSLARRREGPSYNEQFF. The DNA for the CDR3 is TGTGCCAGCAGCTTGGCACGTCGGCGGGAGGGCCCTTCCTACAATGAGCAGTTCTTC.

The rearrangement uses TRBV25-1 and TRBJ1-5; D is ambiguous. This CDR3 is 13 amino acids long. Germline CDR1 MGHDK, CDR2 SYGVNS. V lost 5 bases and J lost 7, with 12 bases in between. CDR3 residues: CASSQDWAQPQHF. CDR3 in DNA: TGTGCCAGCAGTCAGGATTGGGCCCAGCCCCAGCATTTT. Variable domain in full (rest from reference TRBV25-1 and TRBJ1-5): EADIYQTPRYLVIGTGKKITLECSQTMGHDKMYWYQQDPGMELHLIHYSYGVNSTEKGDLSSESTVSRIRTEHFPLTLESARPSHTSQYLCASSQDWAQPQHFGDGTRLSIL.

This rearrangement joins TRBV6-5 to TRBJ2-7; D unresolved. The CDR3 runs 13 residues. CDR1 is MNHEY, CDR2 SVGAGI, per germline. V dropped 5 bases and J dropped 1 base, with 9 bases sitting between them. Here the CDR3 reads CASSEHRSYEQYF. In DNA form, the CDR3 reads TGTGCCAGCAGTGAACACAGATCCTACGAGCAGTACTTC.

This clone was seen a few times. The rearrangement uses TRBV7-9 and TRBJ2-2; D is unclear. The ends were cut back, 2 bases at V and 6 bases at J, with 7 bases in the middle. This CDR3 comprises 13 residues. The germline CDR1 and CDR2 sequences are SEHNR and FQNEAQ (reference sequence). CDR3 in DNA: TGTGCCAGCAGCTTAACTTCGGCCGGGGAGCTGTTTTTT. It is translated as CASSLTSAGELFF.

The chain joins TRBV7-9 to TRBJ1-2, with TRBD1 matching over 7 bases. V was clipped by 5 bases and J by 4 bases; unmatched bases: 19. Per the germline V gene, CDR1 is SEHNR and CDR2 is FQNEAQ (reference sequence). The CDR3 totals 18 residues. The CDR3 nucleotides are TGTGCCAGCAGCCCTCGGGACAGCATCATCCCCGTGGGCTATGGCTACACCTTC. This codes for CASSPRDSIIPVGYGYTF. The full variable domain, in which reference TRBV7-9 and TRBJ1-2 provide the parts outside the CDR3, is DTGVSQNPRHKITKRGQNVTFRCDPISEHNRLYWYRQTLGQGPEFLTYFQNEAQLEKSRLLSDRFSAERPKGSFSTLEIQRTEQGDSAMYLCASSPRDSIIPVGYGYTFGSGTRLTVV.

The rearrangement uses TRBV6-6 and TRBJ1-4; D remains ambiguous. This CDR3 is built from 15 residues. Germline values: CDR1 MNHNY, CDR2 SVGAGI (reference sequence). V lost 6 bases and J 5 bases, leaving 16 bases between the germline ends. The CDR3 here is CASSRTRDVNEKLFF. The DNA for the CDR3 is TGTGCCAGCAGCCGAACTCGAGATGTGAATGAAAAACTGTTTTTT.

This clone occurred a few times. The genes are TRBV4-3 and TRBJ1-5; maybe TRBD1 (6 bases). V shed 0 bases and J shed 5 bases, with 11 bases lying between them. CDR3 length equals 15 residues. Germline loops: CDR1 LGHNA, CDR2 YSLEER. The CDR3 region has the DNA TGCGCCAGCAGCCAAGATCCGGCAGGGGATCAGCCCCAGCATTTT. Amino acids: CASSQDPAGDQPQHF.

J is TRBJ1-4 and V is TRBV4-1; no definite D call. Germline lookup yields CDR1 MGHRA and CDR2 YSYEKL. Trimming stripped 4 bases from V and 2 bases from J, with 11 bases between. The CDR3 extends over 15 amino acids. The CDR3 DNA follows: TGCGCCAGCAGCCCCGAGGGAGGGACTAATGAAAAACTGTTTTTT. Its protein is CASSPEGGTNEKLFF.

This CDR3 reads CASSESSSFNQPQHF. The CDR3 nucleotides are TGTGCCAGCAGTGAGTCGTCCTCCTTCAATCAGCCCCAGCATTTT. The V call is TRBV2, the J call TRBJ1-5; D is ambiguous. Between the trimmed V and J ends, which lost 3 bases and 3 bases, there was a span of 12 bases. Germline CDR1 SNHLY, CDR2 FYNNEI. The length of the CDR3 is 15 residues.

This chain joins TRBV9 and TRBJ1-2; tentative D call: TRBD1 (6 bases). Germline CDR1 and CDR2: SGDLS and YYNGEE. Deletions cut 3 bases from V and 3 bases from J, with 18 bases between. The CDR3 totals 16 residues. The CDR3 region is CASSAPGGGGDYGYTF. In DNA, the CDR3 is TGTGCCAGCAGCGCCCCCGGTGGAGGGGGGGACTATGGCTACACCTTC.

The rearrangement uses TRBV2 and TRBJ1-5, with D unresolved. Trimming stripped 4 bases from V and 9 bases from J, with 10 bases between. The CDR3 length is 12 residues. Germline V gene data show CDR1 as SNHLY and CDR2 as FYNNEI. The CDR3 DNA follows: TGTGCCAGCAGTGCCTCGGAGGGGCCCCAGCATTTT. Translated: CASSASEGPQHF.

A few counts support this clone. This chain connects TRBV4-2 to TRBJ1-5, with 8 bases lining up with TRBD1. Trimming removed 0 bases from V and 5 bases from J; junction bases left unmatched: 6. CDR3 length: 16 residues. Germline V gene sequence: CDR1 LGHNA, CDR2 YNFKEQ. CDR3 protein: CASSQDRTGRDQPQHF. CDR3 DNA: TGTGCCAGCAGCCAAGATAGGACAGGGCGGGATCAGCCCCAGCATTTT.

This chain links TRBV7-2 with TRBJ1-2; possibly TRBD1 for D (6 bases). Trimming left V 5 bases short and J 4 bases short, with 14 bases between. The CDR3 covers 14 residues. CDR1 is SGHTA, CDR2 FQGNSA, per germline. CDR3 amino acids: CASSRPGGSYGYTF. The CDR3 DNA is TGTGCCAGCAGCCGTCCGGGGGGCTCCTATGGCTACACCTTC.

A word on this clone: A junction end diverges from the germline sequence, so it may reflect a read error. V usage is TRBV2 and J usage is TRBJ1-2; 8 bases line up with TRBD1. The germline V gene has CDR1 SNHLY and CDR2 FYNNEI. This CDR3 has 12 amino acids. CDR3 DNA sequence: TGTGCCAGCAGGGACAGGGCCTATGGCTACCCCTTC. Its translation is CASRDRAYGYPF.

This clone was counted a few times. V is TRBV4-1 and J is TRBJ2-7, with a weak D call TRBD2 (5 bases). The germline V gene has CDR1 MGHRA and CDR2 YSYEKL. V was shortened by 1 base and J by 3 bases, with 19 bases between the two germline ends. The length of the CDR3 is 17 residues. CDR3 in DNA: TGCGCCAGCAGCCAAGCCTTCTTAGAGGGAGAGAACTACGAGCAGTACTTC. Its translation is CASSQAFLEGENYEQYF.

The chain employs TRBV5-1 and TRBJ2-5; D is possibly TRBD1 (6 bases). With the DNA end fitting TRBJ2-7 better, the J assignment may be wrong. Germline V CDR1 and CDR2: SGHRS, YFSETQ. The CDR3 sequence is 15 residues long. In nucleotides, the CDR3 is TGCGCCAGCAGCTTAACAGGGACGAGCTCCTACGAGCAGTACTTC. Protein product: CASSLTGTSSYEQYF.

The rearrangement joins TRBV6-5 to TRBJ2-7, with TRBD1 matching 10 bases. CDR3 length: 14 amino acids. The germline V gene has CDR1 MNHEY and CDR2 SVGAGI. The V gene end was trimmed by 7 bases and the J gene end by 3 bases; junction bases not matched to a gene: 6. The chain's CDR3 is CASKTRDRGYEQYF. In DNA, the CDR3 is TGTGCCAGCAAAACGAGGGACAGGGGCTACGAGCAGTACTTC.

This clone was counted a single time. This chain connects TRBV7-6 to TRBJ2-7; D may be TRBD1 (6 bases). Germline V gene sequence: CDR1 SGHVS, CDR2 FNYEAQ. V was trimmed by 0 bases and J by 6 bases, leaving 12 bases between them. This CDR3 has 14 residues. The CDR3 loop reads CASSLAGTPLEQYF. The DNA of the CDR3 is TGTGCCAGCAGCTTAGCCGGGACACCCCTCGAGCAGTACTTC.

The rearrangement links TRBV4-1 to TRBJ1-5; 7 nucleotides line up with TRBD1. The germline V gene encodes CDR1 MGHRA and CDR2 YSYEKL. J gave up 6 bases and V 2 bases, and 1 base lay outside the gene matches. The CDR3 totals 13 residues. CDR3 region: CASSQTGVQPQHF. The CDR3 DNA is TGCGCCAGCAGCCAAACAGGGGTTCAGCCCCAGCATTTT.

The chain employs TRBV7-9 and TRBJ2-5; TRBD2 matches 9 bases. The CDR3 has 17 amino acids. V dropped 5 bases and J dropped 0; count of bases not matched to a gene: 10. Germline V gene data show CDR1 as SEHNR and CDR2 as FQNEAQ (reference sequence). The CDR3 coding sequence is TGTGCCAGCAGCACTACTCAGCGGGGGGCGTACCAAGAGACCCAGTACTTC. Amino acid sequence: CASSTTQRGAYQETQYF. Full variable domain (remainder filled in from reference TRBV7-9 and TRBJ2-5): DTGVSQNPRHKITKRGQNVTFRCDPISEHNRLYWYRQTLGQGPEFLTYFQNEAQLEKSRLLSDRFSAERPKGSFSTLEIQRTEQGDSAMYLCASSTTQRGAYQETQYFGPGTRLLVL.

This sequence joins TRBV14 and TRBJ2-2, with 8 bases aligning to TRBD1. The length of the CDR3 is 18 residues. J lost 0 bases, V lost 2 bases, and 8 bases had no gene match. Germline V lookup: CDR1 SGHDN, CDR2 FVKESK. The CDR3 DNA is TGTGCCAGCAGCCAACTCCCGGGACAGGCAGCGAACACCGGGGAGCTGTTTTTT. Translation gives CASSQLPGQAANTGELFF.

This chain joins TRBV7-9 and TRBJ1-1; no definite D call. V was cut by 5 bases and J by 3 bases, with 10 bases left in between. Germline-derived CDR1 and CDR2 are SEHNR and FQNEAQ (reference sequence). The CDR3 sequence is 13 residues long. CDR3 sequence reads: CASSVGEYTEAFF. CDR3 nucleotides: TGTGCCAGCAGCGTAGGAGAATACACTGAAGCTTTCTTT.

The DNA of the CDR3 is TGTGCCAGCAGCTTTCAGGGGGACACTGAAGCTTTCTTT. Its protein product is CASSFQGDTEAFF. V usage is TRBV7-6 and J usage is TRBJ1-1; TRBD1 matches 7 bases. The CDR3 is 13 residues long. In germline, CDR1 is SGHVS, CDR2 FNYEAQ. V was pared by 3 bases and J by 3 bases, with 1 base of the junction left unmatched.

This chain uses TRBV6-5 with TRBJ1-1; D is undetermined. V lost 8 bases, J lost 1 base, and 11 bases lay in between. This CDR3 is 13 amino acids long. The V gene's germline CDR1 is MNHEY and CDR2 SVGAGI. The CDR3 coding sequence is TGTGCCAGCCAGAGGGCGACGAACACTGAAGCTTTCTTT. Encoded protein: CASQRATNTEAFF.